The 18 T cell receptor beta chains below come from one sample, sequenced in a study of glioma-infiltrating T cells (dated by TCRdb to 2016 to 2017). The sample was run on an Illumina MiSeq. TCR alpha and beta CDR3 regions were amplified with the iRepertoire nested amplicon-rescue multiplex PCR (arm-PCR) platform from RNA. TCRdb handled the public reads itself, with Q25 trimming in fastp and clone calling in MiXCR, and kept productive beta chains. Here each entry gathers all rows of one CDR3 protein and keeps the most common genes and DNA. The sample table records 150,000 to 200,000 distinct CDR3 sequences; over 40% of these occur just once. The ten most abundant clones make up 5.2% of the sample. Sequencing was carried out using glioma tissue, nonneoplastic brain tissue, or PBMCs (not recorded which). These TCRs come from a human donor with low-grade glioma or glioblastoma, undergoing nonglioma brain surgery, or in good health (not recorded which).

This clonotype was detected only a few times. The chain uses TRBV29-1 and TRBJ2-7; possible D gene TRBD2, 5 bases. From germline, CDR1 is SQVTM and CDR2 ANQGSEA. CDR3 size: 11 residues. Trimming shortened V by 4 bases and J by 5 bases, and 9 bases separated the two germline ends. CDR3 sequence reads: CSVGGNHEQYF. CDR3 nucleotide sequence: TGCAGCGTTGGAGGGAACCACGAGCAGTACTTC.

This clonotype has just a few counts. Here the CDR3 DNA reads TGTGCCAGCAGTAAACTGACTAGCGGGAATCGCAACGAGCAGTACTTC. Residues: CASSKLTSGNRNEQYF. The genes are TRBV28 and TRBJ2-7; 11 nucleotides align to TRBD2. V shed 5 bases, J shed 5 bases, and the junction held 11 bases outside the gene matches. Looked up from germline, CDR1 is MDHEN and CDR2 is SYDVKM. This CDR3 is built from 16 residues.

This clonotype showed up just once. This clone may be a read error of a much larger clone one base away. The chain combines TRBV2 with TRBJ2-5, with TRBD2 identical over 12 bases. V shed 8 bases and J 11 bases; nucleotides not matched to a gene: 6. CDR1 and CDR2 (germline): SNHLY, FYNNEI. The CDR3 runs 12 residues. CDR3 sequence: CASRLAGDEQYF. DNA of the CDR3: TGTGCCAGCCGACTAGCGGGAGATGAGCAGTACTTC.

V is TRBV15 and J is TRBJ1-5; no firm D call. CDR3 length: 14 amino acids. V was trimmed by 8 bases and J by 5 bases, leaving 16 bases between them. Germline CDR1 LNHNV, CDR2 YYDKDF (reference sequence). The CDR3 is CATGPDFNHQPQHF. The CDR3 DNA follows: TGTGCCACCGGCCCGGATTTTAATCATCAGCCCCAGCATTTT. Using reference TRBV15 and TRBJ1-5 for the parts outside the CDR3, the full variable domain is DAMVIQNPRYQVTQFGKPVTLSCSQTLNHNVMYWYQQKSSQAPKLLFHYYDKDFNNEADTPDNFQSRRPNTSFCFLDIRSPGLGDTAMYLCATGPDFNHQPQHFGDGTRLSIL.

Comments on this clonotype: A much bigger clone sits one base away, suggesting this may be a read error. As the CDR3 is not closed by the conserved phenylalanine or tryptophan, this likely results from a read error. The chain carries TRBV25-1 and TRBJ1-2; the D gene is possibly TRBD1 (5 bases). Germline V lookup: CDR1 MGHDK, CDR2 SYGVNS. This CDR3 region has 14 residues. Trimming left V 3 bases short and J 8 bases short, with 16 bases between. DNA of the CDR3: TGTGCCAGCAGTGATTTATCGCCGACAGACGGCTACACCTTA. It encodes CASSDLSPTDGYTL.

This clonotype has just a few counts. The chain carries TRBV5-1 and TRBJ2-3, with D possibly being TRBD2 (6 bases). Germline V gene data show CDR1 as SGHRS and CDR2 as YFSETQ. The CDR3 is made up of 11 amino acids. Trimming cost V 7 bases and J 4 bases, with 7 bases left between them. DNA of the CDR3: TGCGCCAGCGGGGGGTCAGATACGCAGTATTTT. Its protein product is CASGGSDTQYF.

This rearrangement joins TRBV5-1 to TRBJ2-3; D could derive from TRBD1 or TRBD2 (5 bases each). Germline CDR1 reads SGHRS; CDR2 reads YFSETQ. The V and J ends lost 0 bases and 6 bases respectively, with 11 bases between them. The CDR3 loop spans 14 amino acids. The CDR3 region is CASSLEGEKDTQYF. CDR3 nucleotides: TGCGCCAGCAGCTTGGAAGGGGAGAAGGATACGCAGTATTTT.

About this clonotype: A much larger clone differs by one base, so this may be a read error. The J gene is TRBJ1-5, the V gene TRBV19, with D hard to call. Trimming took 1 base from V and 1 from J, leaving 11 bases between them. The germline V gene has CDR1 LNHDA and CDR2 SQIVND (reference sequence). This CDR3 is 16 amino acids long. Here the CDR3 reads CASSIATPRSNQPQHF. Here the CDR3 DNA reads TGTGCCAGTAGTATAGCGACGCCAAGGAGCAATCAGCCCCAGCATTTT.

A word on this clonotype: The junction departs from germline at one end; a sequencing error may be responsible. The chain links TRBV29-1 to TRBJ2-3; D gene uncertain. This CDR3 is built from 14 residues. CDR1 and CDR2 from the germline V gene are SQVTM and ANQGSEA. The CDR3 bases are TGCAGCGTTGAAGATCGCGCTGAGGCAGATATGCAGTATTTT. It yields the protein CSVEDRAEADMQYF.

Regarding this clonotype: Just one base apart from a much larger clone, this may be a read error. The chain combines TRBV20-1 with TRBJ1-5, with no clear D. Per germline, CDR1 DFQATT and CDR2 SNEGSKA (reference sequence). The CDR3 spans 14 residues. In DNA form, the CDR3 reads TGCAGTGCTGGAGAAAAACATGGGCTCCAGCCCCAGCATTTT. Translation: CSAGEKHGLQPQHF.

The chain uses TRBV3-1 and TRBJ2-7, with D unresolved. Trimming stripped 7 bases from V and 6 bases from J, with 19 bases between. The CDR3 loop spans 14 amino acids. Germline loops: CDR1 LGHDT, CDR2 YNNKEL (reference sequence). In nucleotides, the CDR3 is TGTGCCAGCACCGAAGCAGGTTTTACGTCCGAGCAGTACTTC. This codes for CASTEAGFTSEQYF.

This clonotype was seen more than once but under ten times. V gene TRBV7-9 combines with J gene TRBJ2-3, with TRBD2 identical over 12 bases. The CDR3 spans 15 residues. Germline V gene lookup returns CDR1 SEHNR and CDR2 FQNEAQ (reference sequence). Trimming at V came to 4 bases and at J to 4 bases, leaving 3 bases not matched to a gene. Written as DNA, the CDR3 is TGTGCCAGCAGCTCCCTAGCGGGAGGGGCAGATACGCAGTATTTT. It yields the protein CASSSLAGGADTQYF.

Regarding this clonotype: This may stem from a read error, because a much larger clone lies one nucleotide away. CDR3 bases: TGTGCCACTAGCGGCTCCTACAATGAGCAGTTCTTC. This translates into CATSGSYNEQFF. This rearrangement joins TRBV12-3 or TRBV12-4 to TRBJ2-1; 7 bases are shared with TRBD2. This CDR3 contains 12 residues. The V segment lost 10 bases and the J segment 0 bases; nucleotides outside the gene matches: 0.

On this clonotype: A read error may explain this, as a much larger clone is one base away. The chain combines TRBV28 with TRBJ2-7; D may be TRBD2 (6 bases). The CDR3 is 14 residues long. Per germline, CDR1 MDHEN and CDR2 SYDVKM. V was cut by 7 bases and J by 3 bases, with 16 bases left in between. In DNA form, the CDR3 reads TGTGCCAGCATTTTCCGGGGGAAGGGCTACGAGCAGTACTTC. Translated, it gives CASIFRGKGYEQYF.

With respect to this clonotype: One base away lies a much larger clone, so this may be a sequencing read error. This rearrangement joins TRBV4-1 to TRBJ1-3; D gene ambiguous. V lost 0 bases and J lost 6, with 9 bases in between. This CDR3 has 14 residues. CDR1 MGHRA and CDR2 YSYEKL come from the germline V gene. The CDR3 protein is CASSQDAVTNTIYF. DNA for the CDR3: TGCGCCAGCAGCCAAGATGCAGTAACAAACACCATATATTTT.

This clonotype was seen many times. The chain carries TRBV20-1 and TRBJ2-1, with 7 bases that match TRBD2. The trim removed 4 bases at V and 5 bases at J, leaving 11 bases unmatched. From germline, CDR1 is DFQATT and CDR2 SNEGSKA (reference sequence). The length of the CDR3 is 15 residues. The CDR3 DNA follows: TGCAGTGCTAATAAGCCAAGCGGGGCCGACAATGAGCAGTTCTTC. Translation gives CSANKPSGADNEQFF.

The rearrangement uses TRBV25-1 and TRBJ2-7, with D unresolved. Trimming removed 0 bases from V and 4 bases from J, with 10 bases in between. Germline CDR1 reads MGHDK; CDR2 reads SYGVNS. The CDR3 consists of 14 residues. The CDR3, as DNA: TGTGCCAGCAGTGAATACGGGCGAGTATACGAGCAGTACTTC. This encodes CASSEYGRVYEQYF.

This clonotype was counted many times. This sequence joins TRBV7-2 and TRBJ2-3; either TRBD1 or TRBD2 may supply D (5 bases each). This CDR3 contains 15 residues. With 4 bases removed from V and 2 bases from J, the gap between germline ends came to 13 bases. CDR1 and CDR2 (germline): SGHTA, FQGNSA. For the CDR3, the DNA is TGTGCCAGCAGCTCGGGGCCATACTACACAGATACGCAGTATTTT. Protein product: CASSSGPYYTDTQYF. The full variable domain, in which reference TRBV7-2 and TRBJ2-3 provide the parts outside the CDR3, is GAGVSQSPSNKVTEKGKDVELRCDPISGHTALYWYRQSLGQGLEFLIYFQGNSAPDKSGLPSDRFSAERTGGSVSTLTIQRTQQEDSAVYLCASSSGPYYTDTQYFGPGTRLTVL.